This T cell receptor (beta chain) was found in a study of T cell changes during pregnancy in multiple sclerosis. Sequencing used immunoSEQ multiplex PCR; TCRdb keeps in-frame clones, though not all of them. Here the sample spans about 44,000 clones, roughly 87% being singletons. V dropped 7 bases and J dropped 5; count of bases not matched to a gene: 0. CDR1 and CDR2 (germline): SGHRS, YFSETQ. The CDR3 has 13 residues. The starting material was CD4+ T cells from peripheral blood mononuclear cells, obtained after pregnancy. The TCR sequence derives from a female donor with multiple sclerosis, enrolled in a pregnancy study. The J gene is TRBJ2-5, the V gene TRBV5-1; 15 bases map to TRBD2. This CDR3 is CASGLAGGETQYF. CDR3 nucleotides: TGCGCCAGCGGACTAGCGGGAGGGGAGACCCAGTACTTC.